These T cell receptor beta chains were read from a single sample in a study of memory CD4+ T cells and cytomegalovirus serostatus. The table came from immunoSEQ multiplex PCR; TCRdb's copy has only in-frame clones and leaves some out. The sample has roughly 48,000 clones; around 82% are singletons. Sequenced input: memory CD4+ T cells from blood. These TCRs come from an adult in good health and CMV-seropositive. Each CDR3 is given with its conserved first and last residue. Fields, in order: J gene, clone size, V gene, D gene, CDR3 protein, CDR3 DNA. A D gene is named only where the DNA matches it firmly. A clone size is listed for some rows: how often the clone was seen (once, few, many), or a class if it is expanded.

J gene: TRBJ2-7
clone size: .
V gene: TRBV5-5
D gene: .
CDR3 protein: CASSLRHSSYEQYF
CDR3 DNA: TGTGCCAGCAGCTTGAGACACAGCTCCTACGAGCAGTACTTC

J gene: TRBJ2-1
clone size: .
V gene: TRBV19
D gene: .
CDR3 protein: CASSMVRYNEQFF
CDR3 DNA: TGTGCCAGTAGTATGGTGAGATACAATGAGCAGTTCTTC

J gene: TRBJ1-3
clone size: .
V gene: TRBV15
D gene: .
CDR3 protein: CAGVRAGNTIYF
CDR3 DNA: TGTGCTGGGGTAAGGGCTGGAAACACCATATATTTT

J gene: TRBJ2-3
clone size: few
V gene: TRBV15
D gene: .
CDR3 protein: CATSRDRAASTDTQYF
CDR3 DNA: TGTGCCACCAGCAGAGATCGGGCGGCTAGCACAGATACGCAGTATTTT

J gene: TRBJ1-4
clone size: .
V gene: TRBV28
D gene: .
CDR3 protein: CASISDGGGKEKLFF
CDR3 DNA: TGTGCCAGCATTTCCGACGGGGGCGGGAAAGAAAAACTGTTTTTT

J gene: TRBJ1-1
clone size: .
V gene: TRBV7-2
D gene: TRBD1
CDR3 protein: CASSPHRGQNTEAFF
CDR3 DNA: TGTGCCAGCAGCCCGCACAGGGGGCAGAACACTGAAGCTTTCTTT

J gene: TRBJ2-3
clone size: .
V gene: TRBV6-6
D gene: TRBD1
CDR3 protein: CASSSTGFDTQYF
CDR3 DNA: TGTGCCAGCAGTTCGACAGGGTTTGATACGCAGTATTTT

J gene: TRBJ2-1
clone size: .
V gene: TRBV5-1
D gene: .
CDR3 protein: CASSAGLTGNYNEQFF
CDR3 DNA: TGCGCCAGCAGCGCAGGACTTACAGGGAATTACAATGAGCAGTTCTTC

J gene: TRBJ2-1
clone size: .
V gene: TRBV19
D gene: TRBD2
CDR3 protein: CASTVSGSSYNEQFF
CDR3 DNA: TGTGCCAGTACGGTTAGCGGGAGCTCCTACAATGAGCAGTTCTTC

J gene: TRBJ1-1
clone size: few
V gene: TRBV7-2
D gene: TRBD1
CDR3 protein: CASSFSTGTEAFF
CDR3 DNA: TGTGCCAGCAGCTTCTCGACAGGGACTGAAGCTTTCTTT

J gene: TRBJ1-5
clone size: few
V gene: TRBV19
D gene: .
CDR3 protein: CASSTPGLRGASNQPQHF
CDR3 DNA: TGTGCCAGTAGTACCCCCGGTTTGAGGGGGGCCAGCAATCAGCCCCAGCATTTT

J gene: TRBJ2-7
clone size: few
V gene: TRBV4-1
D gene: TRBD2
CDR3 protein: CASSQKAGAGGLVNEQYF
CDR3 DNA: TGCGCCAGCAGCCAAAAAGCCGGGGCGGGAGGGCTGGTAAACGAGCAGTACTTC

J gene: TRBJ1-5
clone size: .
V gene: TRBV6-5
D gene: .
CDR3 protein: CASSYSGFQPQHF
CDR3 DNA: TGTGCCAGCAGTTACTCGGGATTTCAGCCCCAGCATTTT

J gene: TRBJ2-1
clone size: .
V gene: TRBV15
D gene: TRBD1
CDR3 protein: CATSGGTGGNNEQFF
CDR3 DNA: TGTGCCACCAGCGGTGGGACAGGTGGAAACAATGAGCAGTTCTTC

J gene: TRBJ1-4
clone size: .
V gene: TRBV7-8
D gene: .
CDR3 protein: CASSDSSGNEKLFF
CDR3 DNA: TGTGCCAGCAGCGACAGTTCGGGGAATGAAAAACTGTTTTTT

J gene: TRBJ2-2
clone size: .
V gene: TRBV27
D gene: TRBD2
CDR3 protein: CASSPTSGYRELFF
CDR3 DNA: TGTGCCAGCAGCCCGACTAGCGGGTACCGGGAGCTGTTTTTT

J gene: TRBJ1-1
clone size: .
V gene: TRBV5-6
D gene: TRBD1
CDR3 protein: CASSFTGGREAFF
CDR3 DNA: TGTGCCAGCAGCTTTACAGGGGGCAGGGAAGCTTTCTTT

J gene: TRBJ1-2
clone size: .
V gene: TRBV11-1
D gene: .
CDR3 protein: CASSSGLANYGYTF
CDR3 DNA: TGTGCCAGCAGCTCCGGACTAGCTAACTATGGCTACACCTTC

J gene: TRBJ1-1
clone size: once
V gene: TRBV28
D gene: .
CDR3 protein: CASTSNTEAFF
CDR3 DNA: TGTGCCAGCACCAGCAACACTGAAGCTTTCTTT

J gene: TRBJ2-1
clone size: few
V gene: TRBV5-4
D gene: .
CDR3 protein: CASSLVREGAEQFF
CDR3 DNA: TGTGCCAGCAGCTTGGTACGGGAGGGGGCTGAGCAGTTCTTC

J gene: TRBJ2-1
clone size: .
V gene: TRBV7-3
D gene: TRBD1
CDR3 protein: CASSSQTGVYNEQFF
CDR3 DNA: TGTGCCAGCAGCTCACAGACAGGGGTCTACAATGAGCAGTTCTTC

J gene: TRBJ2-5
clone size: few
V gene: TRBV2
D gene: .
CDR3 protein: CASSVDLDQETQYF
CDR3 DNA: TGTGCCAGCAGCGTGGATTTGGACCAAGAGACCCAGTACTTC

J gene: TRBJ2-7
clone size: .
V gene: TRBV11-2
D gene: TRBD1
CDR3 protein: CASSSTPAGQETYEQYF
CDR3 DNA: TGTGCCAGCAGCTCCACCCCGGCGGGACAGGAGACCTACGAGCAGTACTTC

J gene: TRBJ1-2
clone size: few
V gene: TRBV19
D gene: TRBD1
CDR3 protein: CASSNWDRARGYTF
CDR3 DNA: TGTGCCAGTAGTAATTGGGACAGGGCTCGCGGCTACACCTTC

J gene: TRBJ2-5
clone size: .
V gene: TRBV7-3
D gene: .
CDR3 protein: CASSLRAQETQYF
CDR3 DNA: TGTGCCAGCAGCTTGAGGGCACAAGAGACCCAGTACTTC

J gene: TRBJ2-1
clone size: .
V gene: TRBV9
D gene: TRBD2
CDR3 protein: CASSVGTSGGAAYNEQFF
CDR3 DNA: TGTGCCAGCAGCGTAGGCACTAGCGGGGGGGCCGCCTACAATGAGCAGTTCTTC

J gene: TRBJ1-2
clone size: .
V gene: TRBV9
D gene: .
CDR3 protein: CASSAGDHLGSYTF
CDR3 DNA: TGTGCCAGCAGCGCCGGGGATCATCTGGGGAGCTACACCTTC

J gene: TRBJ2-3
clone size: .
V gene: TRBV14
D gene: .
CDR3 protein: CASSPRGYTQYF
CDR3 DNA: TGTGCCAGCAGCCCTCGAGGATATACGCAGTATTTT

J gene: TRBJ1-1
clone size: .
V gene: TRBV11-2
D gene: TRBD1
CDR3 protein: CASSLMGQRGEAFF
CDR3 DNA: TGTGCCAGCAGCTTAATGGGACAGCGAGGAGAAGCTTTCTTT

J gene: TRBJ1-2
clone size: .
V gene: TRBV28
D gene: TRBD1
CDR3 protein: CASSFGGQHIYGYTF
CDR3 DNA: TGTGCCAGCAGTTTCGGGGGACAGCACATTTATGGCTACACCTTC

J gene: TRBJ2-2
clone size: .
V gene: TRBV27
D gene: .
CDR3 protein: CASSLWGTNTGELFF
CDR3 DNA: TGTGCCAGCAGTTTATGGGGGACGAACACCGGGGAGCTGTTTTTT

J gene: TRBJ2-3
clone size: .
V gene: TRBV6-1
D gene: .
CDR3 protein: CASSVSGGTDTQYF
CDR3 DNA: TGTGCCAGCAGTGTATCGGGAGGCACAGATACGCAGTATTTT

J gene: TRBJ2-6
clone size: once
V gene: TRBV2
D gene: .
CDR3 protein: CASSTNTGANVLTF
CDR3 DNA: TGTGCCAGCAGTACGAATACTGGGGCCAACGTCCTGACTTTC

J gene: TRBJ2-1
clone size: once
V gene: TRBV15
D gene: TRBD2
CDR3 protein: CATSAELAGVFNEQFF
CDR3 DNA: TGTGCCACCAGCGCAGAACTAGCGGGAGTGTTCAATGAGCAGTTCTTC